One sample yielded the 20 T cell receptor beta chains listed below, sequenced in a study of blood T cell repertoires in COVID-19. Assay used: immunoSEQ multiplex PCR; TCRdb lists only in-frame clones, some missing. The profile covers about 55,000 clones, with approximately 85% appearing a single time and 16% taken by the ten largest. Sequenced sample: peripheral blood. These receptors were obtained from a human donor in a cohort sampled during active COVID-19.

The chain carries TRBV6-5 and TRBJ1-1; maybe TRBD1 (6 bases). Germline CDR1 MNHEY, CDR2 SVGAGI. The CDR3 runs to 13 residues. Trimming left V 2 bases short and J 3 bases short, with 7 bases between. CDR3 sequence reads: CASSYPGDTEAFF. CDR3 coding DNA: TGTGCCAGCAGTTACCCAGGGGACACTGAAGCTTTCTTT.

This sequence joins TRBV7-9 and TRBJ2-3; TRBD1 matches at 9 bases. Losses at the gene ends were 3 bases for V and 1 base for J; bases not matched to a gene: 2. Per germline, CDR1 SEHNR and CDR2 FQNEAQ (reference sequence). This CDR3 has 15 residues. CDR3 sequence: CASSLDRGGTDTQYF. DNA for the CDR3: TGTGCCAGCAGCTTGGACAGGGGTGGCACAGATACGCAGTATTTT.

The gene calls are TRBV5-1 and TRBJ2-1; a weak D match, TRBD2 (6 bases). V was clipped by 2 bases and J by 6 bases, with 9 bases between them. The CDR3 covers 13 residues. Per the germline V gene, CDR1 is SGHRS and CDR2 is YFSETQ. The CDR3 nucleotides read TGCGCCAGCAGCTTTGAGCGGGTCAATGAGCAGTTCTTC. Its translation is CASSFERVNEQFF.

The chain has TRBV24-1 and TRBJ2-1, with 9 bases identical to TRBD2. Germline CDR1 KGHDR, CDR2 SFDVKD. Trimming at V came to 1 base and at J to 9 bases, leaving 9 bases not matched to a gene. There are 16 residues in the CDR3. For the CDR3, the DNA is TGTGCCACCAGTGATTTAAAGGGAGGAGCGGGAGGTGAGCAGTTCTTC. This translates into CATSDLKGGAGGEQFF.

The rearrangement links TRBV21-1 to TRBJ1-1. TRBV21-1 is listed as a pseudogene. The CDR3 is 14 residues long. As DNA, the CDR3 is TGTGCCAGCTTGCGGGGCTGTTACAACACTGAAGCTTTCTTT. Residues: CASLRGCYNTEAFF.

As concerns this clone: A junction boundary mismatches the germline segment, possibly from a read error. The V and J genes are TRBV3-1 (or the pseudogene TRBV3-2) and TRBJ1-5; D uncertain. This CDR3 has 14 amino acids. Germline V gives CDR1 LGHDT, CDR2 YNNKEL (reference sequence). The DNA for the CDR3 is TGTGCCACCAGCTCGCGCTATAGCAATCAGCCCCAGCATTTT. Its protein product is CATSSRYSNQPQHF.

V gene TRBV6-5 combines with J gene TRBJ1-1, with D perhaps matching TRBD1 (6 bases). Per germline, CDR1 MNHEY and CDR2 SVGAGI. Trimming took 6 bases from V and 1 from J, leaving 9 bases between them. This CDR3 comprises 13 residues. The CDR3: CASSLDRNTEAFF. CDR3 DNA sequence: TGTGCCAGCAGCCTGGACAGGAACACTGAAGCTTTCTTT.

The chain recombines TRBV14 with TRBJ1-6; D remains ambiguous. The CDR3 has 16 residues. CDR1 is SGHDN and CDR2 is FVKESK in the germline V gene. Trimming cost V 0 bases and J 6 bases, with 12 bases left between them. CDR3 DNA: TGTGCCAGCAGCCAAGATCAAGCAACTGCTAATTCACCCCTCCACTTT. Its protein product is CASSQDQATANSPLHF.

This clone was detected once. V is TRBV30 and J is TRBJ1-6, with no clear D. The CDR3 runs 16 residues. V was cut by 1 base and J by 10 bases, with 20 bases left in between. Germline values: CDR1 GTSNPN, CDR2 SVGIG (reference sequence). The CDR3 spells CAWSAWRLRSYSPLHF. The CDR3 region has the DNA TGTGCCTGGAGTGCCTGGCGCCTACGGAGTTACTCACCCCTCCACTTT.

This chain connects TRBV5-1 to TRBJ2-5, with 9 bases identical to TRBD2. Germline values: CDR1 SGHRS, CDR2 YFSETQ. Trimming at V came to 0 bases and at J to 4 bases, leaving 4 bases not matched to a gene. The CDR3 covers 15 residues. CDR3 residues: CASSLGAGGAETQYF. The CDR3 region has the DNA TGCGCCAGCAGCTTGGGCGCGGGAGGGGCAGAGACCCAGTACTTC.

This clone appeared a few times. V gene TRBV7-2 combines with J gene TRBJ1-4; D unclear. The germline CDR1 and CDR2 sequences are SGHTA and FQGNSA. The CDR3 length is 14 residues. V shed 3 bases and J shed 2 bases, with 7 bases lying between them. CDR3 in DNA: TGTGCCAGCAGCTTCGTATTTACTAATGAAAAACTGTTTTTT. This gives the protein CASSFVFTNEKLFF.

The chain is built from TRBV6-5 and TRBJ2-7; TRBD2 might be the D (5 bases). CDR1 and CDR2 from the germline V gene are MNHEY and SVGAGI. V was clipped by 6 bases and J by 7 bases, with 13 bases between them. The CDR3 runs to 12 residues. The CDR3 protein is CASSNARGEQYF. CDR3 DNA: TGTGCCAGCAGCAATGCACGGGGTGAGCAGTACTTC.

The CDR3 sequence: CASGQGQGGTDTQYF. The CDR3 nucleotides are TGTGCTAGTGGCCAGGGACAGGGAGGCACAGATACGCAGTATTTT. The rearrangement joins TRBV12-5 to TRBJ2-3, with 9 bases aligning to TRBD1. The CDR3 runs 15 residues. V dropped 6 bases and J dropped 1; count of bases not matched to a gene: 5. The germline V gene encodes CDR1 LGHNT and CDR2 FRNRAP.

CDR3 region: CASSRQRNEVYEQYF. CDR3 coding DNA: TGTGCCAGCAGTCGACAGCGAAATGAAGTCTACGAGCAGTACTTC. The genes are TRBV6-5 and TRBJ2-7; weak D call: TRBD1 (5 bases). In germline, CDR1 is MNHEY, CDR2 SVGAGI. V was trimmed by 5 bases and J by 3 bases, leaving 17 bases between them. The CDR3 is 15 amino acids.

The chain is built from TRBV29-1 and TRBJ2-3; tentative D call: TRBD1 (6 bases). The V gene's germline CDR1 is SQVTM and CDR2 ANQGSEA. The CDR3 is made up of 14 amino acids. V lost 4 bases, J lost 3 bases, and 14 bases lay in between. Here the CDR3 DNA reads TGCAGCGTTGGTAAAGGGGGATTGACAGATACGCAGTATTTT. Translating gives CSVGKGGLTDTQYF.

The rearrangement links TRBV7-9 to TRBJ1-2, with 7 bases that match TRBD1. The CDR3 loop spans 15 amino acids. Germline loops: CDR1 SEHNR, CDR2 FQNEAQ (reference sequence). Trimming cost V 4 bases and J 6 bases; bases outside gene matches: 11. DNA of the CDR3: TGTGCCAGCAGCTCCTCGGTGGGGACAGCGGATGGCTACACCTTC. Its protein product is CASSSSVGTADGYTF.

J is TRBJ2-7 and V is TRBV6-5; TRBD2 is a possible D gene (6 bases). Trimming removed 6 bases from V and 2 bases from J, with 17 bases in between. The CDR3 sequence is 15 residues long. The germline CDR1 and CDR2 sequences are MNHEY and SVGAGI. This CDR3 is CASSRSAGSPYEQYF. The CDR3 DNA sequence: TGTGCCAGCAGCCGATCAGCGGGTTCGCCCTACGAGCAGTACTTC.

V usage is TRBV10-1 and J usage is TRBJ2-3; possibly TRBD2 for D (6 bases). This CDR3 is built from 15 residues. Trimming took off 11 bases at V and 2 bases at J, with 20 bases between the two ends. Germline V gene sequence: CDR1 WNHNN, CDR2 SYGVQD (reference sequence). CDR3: CACSYRDCDTDTQYF. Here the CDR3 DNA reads TGCGCCTGCTCCTACCGGGACTGCGACACAGATACGCAGTATTTT.

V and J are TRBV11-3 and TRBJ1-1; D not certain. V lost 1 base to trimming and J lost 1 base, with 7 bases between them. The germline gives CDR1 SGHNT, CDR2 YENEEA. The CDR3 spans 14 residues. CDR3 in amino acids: CASSLGRGNTEAFF. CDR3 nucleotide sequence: TGTGCCAGCAGCTTAGGACGGGGGAACACTGAAGCTTTCTTT.

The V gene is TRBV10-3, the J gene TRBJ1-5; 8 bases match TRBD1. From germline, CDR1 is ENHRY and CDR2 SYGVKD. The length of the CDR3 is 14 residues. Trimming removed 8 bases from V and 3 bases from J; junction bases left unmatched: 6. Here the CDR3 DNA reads TGTGCCATCGGATCGGACAGGGTCAATCAGCCCCAGCATTTT. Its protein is CAIGSDRVNQPQHF.